The 19 T cell receptor beta chains below all came from one sample that was sequenced in a study of T cells in Graves' hyperthyroidism and ophthalmopathy. What was amplified from RNA transcripts were TCR beta CDR3 regions. First-round RT-PCR targeting the TCR CDR3 was performed with the HTBI primer set. TCRdb reprocessed the multiplex PCR reads via MiXCR and lists one record per CDR3 protein. The sample has roughly 300,000 distinct CDR3 sequences; 20% to 25% are singletons. Material for sequencing was blood. These receptors came from a man in his forties with Graves' hyperthyroidism that later progressed to Graves' ophthalmopathy.

This clonotype was picked up many times. The chain employs TRBV5-1 and TRBJ1-2; D gene unclear. Per germline, CDR1 SGHRS and CDR2 YFSETQ. There are 14 residues in the CDR3. The V gene lost 1 base and the J gene lost 2 bases, with 9 bases spanning the gap. The DNA for the CDR3 is TGCGCCAGCAGCTTGTCCACGCTAAACTATGGCTACACCTTC. The encoded protein is CASSLSTLNYGYTF.

This clonotype was detected only once. The chain is built from TRBV12-3 or TRBV12-4 and TRBJ1-2, with 12 bases aligning to TRBD1. V lost 5 bases, J lost 7 bases, and 5 bases stayed unmatched. This CDR3 comprises 14 residues. The CDR3 nucleotides read TGTGCCAGCAGTCCATGGGACAGGGGGCCTGGCTACACCTTC. Translation gives CASSPWDRGPGYTF.

V gene TRBV20-1 combines with J gene TRBJ2-6, with 7 bases aligning to TRBD1. CDR3 length equals 17 residues. From germline, CDR1 is DFQATT and CDR2 SNEGSKA (reference sequence). With V trimmed by 4 bases and J by 0 bases, 9 bases remained unmatched. CDR3 sequence: CSAKSWTGPSGANVLTF. Here the CDR3 DNA reads TGCAGTGCTAAGAGTTGGACAGGACCCTCTGGGGCCAACGTCCTGACTTTC.

This clonotype was picked up a small number of times. The chain uses TRBV20-1 and TRBJ2-5, with D possibly TRBD2 on 6 matching bases. The V gene lost 6 bases and the J gene lost 1 base, with 18 bases spanning the gap. The CDR3 length is 15 residues. The germline CDR1 and CDR2 sequences are DFQATT and SNEGSKA (reference sequence). The CDR3 reads CSARSGSGIQETQYF. CDR3 nucleotide sequence: TGCAGTGCCAGATCCGGGAGTGGGATCCAAGAGACCCAGTACTTC.

This clonotype was observed many times. The chain joins TRBV7-2 to TRBJ2-5, with no clear D. In germline, CDR1 is SGHTA, CDR2 FQGNSA. The CDR3 has 12 amino acids. The CDR3 region is CAARTHQETQYF. CDR3 bases: TGTGCAGCGAGAACCCACCAAGAGACCCAGTACTTC.

The rearrangement joins TRBV12-3 or TRBV12-4 to TRBJ2-2, with a possible D match to TRBD1 (6 bases). The V end lost 5 bases, the J end lost 6 bases, and 19 bases lay between the germline ends. The CDR3 covers 16 residues. CDR3 region: CASSPMTGLRAGELFF. In DNA form, the CDR3 reads TGTGCCAGCAGTCCGATGACAGGCCTAAGGGCCGGGGAGCTGTTTTTT.

This clonotype was picked up many times. The gene calls are TRBV6-5 and TRBJ2-5; 11 bases map to TRBD2. The CDR3 covers 15 residues. V shed 7 bases and J 2 bases; nucleotides not matched to a gene: 6. Germline CDR1 reads MNHEY; CDR2 reads SVGAGI. The DNA for the CDR3 is TGTGCCAGCAAAACTAGCGGGAGAGGACAAGAGACCCAGTACTTC. This codes for CASKTSGRGQETQYF.

This clonotype was seen ten or more times. V gene TRBV5-1 combines with J gene TRBJ1-1, with D unclear. Deletions cut 1 base from V and 0 bases from J, with 7 bases between. Germline-derived CDR1 and CDR2 are SGHRS and YFSETQ. The CDR3 spans 14 residues. The CDR3 sequence: CASSLSELNTEAFF. The CDR3, as DNA: TGCGCCAGCAGCTTGTCAGAGTTGAACACTGAAGCTTTCTTT. Combining the CDR3 with reference TRBV5-1 and TRBJ1-1 gives the whole variable domain KAGVTQTPRYLIKTRGQQVTLSCSPISGHRSVSWYQQTPGQGLQFLFEYFSETQRNKGNFPGRFSGRQFSNSRSEMNVSTLELGDSALYLCASSLSELNTEAFFGQGTRLTVV.

Ten or more counts support this clonotype. This chain links TRBV28 with TRBJ2-2; 8 bases fit TRBD1. This CDR3 contains 16 residues. V shed 6 bases and J 4 bases; nucleotides not matched to a gene: 10. Per germline, CDR1 MDHEN and CDR2 SYDVKM. The CDR3 spells CASSHRTGTSTGELFF. DNA of the CDR3: TGTGCCAGCAGCCATCGGACAGGGACAAGCACCGGGGAGCTGTTTTTT.

This clonotype was counted at least ten times. This chain joins TRBV20-1 and TRBJ2-2; the D is unclear. The CDR3 is made up of 15 amino acids. V lost 5 bases and J lost 0, with 13 bases in between. CDR1 DFQATT and CDR2 SNEGSKA come from the germline V gene (reference sequence). CDR3 sequence: CSAQSRQPNTGELFF. CDR3 nucleotides: TGCAGTGCTCAGTCCCGGCAACCGAACACCGGGGAGCTGTTTTTT.

This clonotype showed up just once. The rearrangement links TRBV12-3 or TRBV12-4 to TRBJ2-7; no clear D. The germline V and J ends were trimmed by 6 bases and 7 bases, with 10 bases remaining between them. This CDR3 is built from 11 residues. The CDR3 nucleotides are TGTGCCAGCAGCTCCTCAAGGGAGCAGTACTTC. Its protein is CASSSSREQYF.

The chain carries TRBV18 and TRBJ2-5, with D possibly being TRBD1 or TRBD2 (6 bases each). The CDR3 is 15 amino acids. Germline CDR1 KGHSH, CDR2 LQKENI. V was shortened by 2 bases and J by 4 bases, with 14 bases between the two germline ends. CDR3 sequence (DNA): TGTGCCAGCTCACCAGCGTCCGGGGGCCGAGAGACCCAGTACTTC. Protein product: CASSPASGGRETQYF.

This clonotype was recorded many times. The gene calls are TRBV4-1 and TRBJ1-2; D not resolved. There are 14 residues in the CDR3. Germline loops: CDR1 MGHRA, CDR2 YSYEKL. The V and J ends lost 1 base and 7 bases respectively, with 13 bases between them. The DNA of the CDR3 is TGCGCCAGCAGCCAAGTTGGTCTCAGCAGTGGCTACACCTTC. Translating it yields CASSQVGLSSGYTF.

V is TRBV7-3 and J is TRBJ2-2; D possibly corresponds to TRBD2 (7 bases). The CDR3 totals 14 residues. Germline CDR1 SGHTA, CDR2 FQGTGA. The V and J ends lost 0 bases and 6 bases respectively, with 8 bases between them. The CDR3 nucleotides are TGTGCCAGCAGCTTAACCGGGGGGCCCGGGGAGCTGTTTTTT. The encoded protein is CASSLTGGPGELFF.

V is TRBV10-3 and J is TRBJ2-5, with a possible D match to TRBD2 (5 bases). The V gene lost 6 bases and the J gene lost 5 bases, with 7 bases spanning the gap. The CDR3 has 11 residues. Per the germline V gene, CDR1 is ENHRY and CDR2 is SYGVKD. CDR3 DNA: TGTGCCATCAGGGAGCGGGAGACCCAGTACTTC. Protein sequence: CAIRERETQYF.

This clonotype was recorded many times. The chain recombines TRBV7-8 with TRBJ2-7, with 12 bases lining up with TRBD2. Germline assignment: CDR1 SGHVS and CDR2 FQNEAQ. There are 15 residues in the CDR3. V was clipped by 3 bases and J by 3 bases; unmatched bases: 3. In DNA form, the CDR3 reads TGTGCCAGCAGCTTCGGACTAGCGGGATTCTACGAGCAGTACTTC. As protein: CASSFGLAGFYEQYF.

This clonotype turned up a few times. This chain joins TRBV6-5 and TRBJ1-5; 7 positions match TRBD1. This CDR3 spans 17 amino acids. The V gene end was trimmed by 2 bases and the J gene end by 4 bases; junction bases not matched to a gene: 11. From germline, CDR1 is MNHEY and CDR2 SVGAGI. In nucleotides, the CDR3 is TGTGCCAGCAGTTACGGTGCCTGGACAGGTCCAAATCAGCCCCAGCATTTT. The encoded protein is CASSYGAWTGPNQPQHF.

The chain employs TRBV12-3 or TRBV12-4 and TRBJ2-2; D is unresolved. The CDR3 consists of 12 residues. Trimming cost V 9 bases and J 8 bases, with 13 bases left between them. The CDR3 DNA sequence: TGTGCCAGTTGGGAAGGAACGGGGGAGCTGTTTTTT. Translated, it gives CASWEGTGELFF.

Many counts were recorded for this clonotype. The V call is TRBV19, the J call TRBJ1-1; unclear D gene. Trimming took 5 bases from V and 1 from J, leaving 11 bases between them. The CDR3 is made up of 14 amino acids. The germline V gene has CDR1 LNHDA and CDR2 SQIVND (reference sequence). The CDR3 DNA reads TGTGCCAGTAGTGTTCTGGGAGCGAACACTGAAGCTTTCTTT. Encoded protein: CASSVLGANTEAFF.